The rows below give T cell receptor beta chains drawn from one sample of a study of blood T cell repertoires in COVID-19. TCRdb's copy holds only in-frame clones and misses some; the assay was immunoSEQ multiplex PCR. The table has around 250,000 clones, more than 75% seen once; the top ten hold 15%. Sequencing input: PBMCs or T cells enriched from blood (not recorded which). The receptors derive from a man younger than 35 who had recovered from COVID-19. Each CDR3 is given with its conserved first and last residue. A D gene is named only where the DNA matches it firmly. Some rows have no size entry. The others give once, few or many, or a class for an expanded clone.

D gene	clone size	V gene	J gene	CDR3 protein	CDR3 DNA
TRBD1	once	TRBV10-3	TRBJ2-3	CAISESDGQGVTDTQYF	TGTGCCATCAGTGAGTCTGATGGACAGGGGGTCACAGATACGCAGTATTTT
TRBD2	NA	TRBV23-1	TRBJ2-5	CASSQSTRLAEETQYF	TGCGCCAGCAGTCAATCGACGAGACTAGCAGAAGAGACCCAGTACTTC
TRBD2	NA	TRBV5-5	TRBJ2-3	CASSLGSGRAIWSTDTQYF	TGTGCCAGCAGCTTAGGTAGCGGGAGGGCCATATGGAGCACAGATACGCAGTATTTT
NA	NA	TRBV3-1/TRBV3-2	TRBJ2-6	CASSPDTGANVLTF	TGTGCCAGCAGCCCTGACACTGGGGCCAACGTCCTGACTTTC
TRBD2	NA	TRBV3-1/TRBV3-2	TRBJ2-5	CASSPQVPGGAIETQYF	TGTGCCAGCAGCCCGCAGGTTCCCGGGGGGGCCATCGAGACCCAGTACTTC
TRBD2	NA	TRBV15	TRBJ2-7	CATSRDGISGPYSYEQYF	TGTGCCACCAGCAGAGACGGTATTAGCGGGCCCTACTCCTACGAGCAGTACTTC
NA	NA	TRBV27	TRBJ1-5	CASSPGLHSNQPQHF	TGTGCCAGCAGTCCCGGACTCCATAGCAATCAGCCCCAGCATTTT
NA	once	TRBV28	TRBJ2-7	CASSSGTNYEQYF	TGTGCCAGCAGTTCCGGGACAAACTACGAGCAGTACTTC
TRBD2	NA	TRBV30	TRBJ2-1	CAWSPWTSHEQFF	TGTGCCTGGAGTCCCTGGACTAGCCATGAGCAGTTCTTC
NA	NA	TRBV21-1	TRBJ1-2	CASSNRQGGYTF	TGTGCCAGCAGCAATCGACAGGGCGGCTACACCTTC
NA	NA	TRBV21-1	TRBJ1-3	CASSKSETRGNTIYF	TGTGCCAGCAGCAAAAGCGAGACCCGGGGAAACACCATATATTTT
NA	NA	TRBV27	TRBJ2-7	CASSSLAVGYEQYF	TGTGCCAGCAGTTCTTTGGCGGTGGGCTACGAGCAGTACTTC
TRBD1	NA	TRBV3-1/TRBV3-2	TRBJ1-1	CASSLTGTGPEAFF	TGTGCCAGCAGCCTTACCGGGACAGGCCCTGAAGCTTTCTTT
TRBD1	NA	TRBV19	TRBJ1-5	CASSIGQGFSNQPQHF	TGTGCCAGTAGTATCGGACAGGGTTTTAGCAATCAGCCCCAGCATTTT
TRBD1	NA	TRBV5-1	TRBJ2-3	CASSIGQGSTDTQYF	TGCGCCAGCAGCATCGGACAGGGTAGCACAGATACGCAGTATTTT
TRBD2	NA	TRBV19	TRBJ2-3	CASSRTSVSTDTQYF	TGTGCCAGTAGTCGAACTAGCGTTAGCACAGATACGCAGTATTTT
NA	NA	TRBV11-2	TRBJ1-6	CASSLQNSPLHF	TGTGCCAGCAGCTTACAGAATTCACCCCTCCACTTT